Listed below are T cell receptor beta chains from one sample, sequenced in a study of blood T cell repertoires in COVID-19. Some clones are missing from TCRdb's copy, which holds only in-frame ones; the method was immunoSEQ multiplex PCR. Of around 130,000 clones in the sample, about 74% were seen once. Sequenced material: peripheral blood. The receptors were gathered from a man aged 45-60 years with acute or convalescent COVID-19. CDR3s include the opening cysteine and the closing phenylalanine or tryptophan. A D gene is named only where the DNA matches it firmly. Size tells how often a clone was seen (once, few, many) or the class of an expanded clone, and some rows leave it out.

J gene | V gene | clone size | D gene | CDR3 DNA | CDR3 protein
TRBJ1-2 | TRBV21-1 | - | - | TGTGCCAGATGGGCAGGCCAAGGCTACACCTTC | CARWAGQGYTF
TRBJ1-2 | TRBV18 | - | TRBD1 | TGTGCCAGCTCACCGGGACAGGGGGCAGGTGGCTACACCTTC | CASSPGQGAGGYTF
TRBJ2-3 | TRBV5-1 | - | - | TGCGCCAGCCTCGAGAATCCTAGCACAGATACGCAGTATTTT | CASLENPSTDTQYF
TRBJ1-6 | TRBV18 | few | TRBD1 | TGTGCCAGCTCACCTCCAGGGGGTTTGGGATCACCCCTCCACTTT | CASSPPGGLGSPLHF
TRBJ1-1 | TRBV16 | - | - | TGTGCCAGCAGCCAATCGGTAGTTTCCATCAGGGCTTTCTTT | CASSQSVVSIRAFF
TRBJ1-1 | TRBV19 | - | - | TGTGCCAGTAGTAACTCTATTTCGAACACTGAAGCTTTCTTT | CASSNSISNTEAFF
TRBJ2-2 | TRBV11-2 | - | - | TGTGCCAGCGGAGCCGGGAGACCGAACACCGGGGAGCTGTTTTTT | CASGAGRPNTGELFF
TRBJ1-2 | TRBV30 | - | TRBD1 | TGTGCTTTGACAGGGGGCGGCTATGGCTACACCTTC | CALTGGGYGYTF
TRBJ2-3 | TRBV11-3 | - | - | TGTGCCAGCAGCTTAGGTACCGGGGGTCTGGATACGCAGTATTTT | CASSLGTGGLDTQYF
TRBJ1-4 | TRBV29-1 | - | - | TGCAGCGTTGCCAGACAGGCTAATGAAAAACTGTTTTTT | CSVARQANEKLFF
TRBJ2-7 | TRBV30 | - | - | TGTGCCTGGAGTGTTCGGGTCTCTAACCTCTACGAGCAGTACTTC | CAWSVRVSNLYEQYF
TRBJ1-5 | TRBV30 | - | - | TGTGCCTGGAGCCCCCCAGGACACTCTAATCAGCCCCAGCATTTT | CAWSPPGHSNQPQHF
TRBJ1-2 | TRBV12-3/TRBV12-4 | - | TRBD1 | TGTGCCAGCAGCCGGGACAGGGTGGGTGGCTACACCTTC | CASSRDRVGGYTF
TRBJ2-5 | TRBV25-1 | - | - | TGTGCCAGCAGTGAATTCAGGCAGGCAGAGACCCAGTACTTC | CASSEFRQAETQYF
TRBJ2-4 | TRBV18 | - | TRBD1 | TGTGCCAGCTCACCCGACAGGGACATTCAGTACTTC | CASSPDRDIQYF
TRBJ2-7 | TRBV6-5 | - | TRBD1 | TGTGCCAGCAGTTTTGAACAGGGGTCCACCTACGAGCAGTACTTC | CASSFEQGSTYEQYF
TRBJ2-2 | TRBV5-4 | - | - | TGTGCCAGCAGCTTGGATGGGGGCCGGAGCACCGGGGAGCTGTTTTTT | CASSLDGGRSTGELFF
TRBJ1-3 | TRBV3-1/TRBV3-2 | many | - | TGTGCCAGCAGCCAAGATATAGCAACTGGAAACACCATATATTTT | CASSQDIATGNTIYF
TRBJ1-2 | TRBV29-1 | - | TRBD1 | TGCAGCGTGGGACAGGGGCTGGGGCTTGGCTACACCTTC | CSVGQGLGLGYTF
TRBJ2-1 | TRBV18 | - | - | TGTGCCAGCTCACCACAGCCGGGGGGCCTCTACAATGAGCAGTTCTTC | CASSPQPGGLYNEQFF
TRBJ2-3 | TRBV10-2 | - | TRBD1 | TGCGCCAGCTCGGGGACAGGGACCACAGATACGCAGTATTTT | CASSGTGTTDTQYF
TRBJ2-5 | TRBV3-1/TRBV3-2 | - | TRBD2 | TGTGCCAGCAGCCAAATGACTAGCTCAGAGACCCAGTACTTC | CASSQMTSSETQYF
TRBJ1-4 | TRBV28 | - | - | TGTGCCAGTAAAGGACTGATACATGAAAAACTGTTTTTT | CASKGLIHEKLFF
TRBJ1-5 | TRBV6-2/TRBV6-3 | - | - | TGTGCCAGCAGTTACTCGAATGGAGGTCAGCCCCAGCATTTT | CASSYSNGGQPQHF
TRBJ1-2 | TRBV7-8 | - | - | TGTGCCAGCAGCTTAGATACGGGTTACTATGGCTACACCTTC | CASSLDTGYYGYTF
TRBJ1-2 | TRBV6-5 | few | TRBD1 | TGTGCCAGCAGTTACTTGAGGACAGGGGGCGCCTATGGCTACACCTTC | CASSYLRTGGAYGYTF
TRBJ1-6 | TRBV18 | - | - | TGTGCCAGCTCACCAGGAGGGGTCCATAATTCACCCCTCCACTTT | CASSPGGVHNSPLHF
TRBJ2-5 | TRBV29-1 | - | TRBD2 | TGCAGCCTTTGGACCTCCCTAGGGACTAGTGGGGAGACCCAGTACTTC | CSLWTSLGTSGETQYF
TRBJ2-2 | TRBV27 | - | TRBD1 | TGTGCCAGCAGTCCGTTGACAGGGTCGAACACCGGGGAGCTGTTTTTT | CASSPLTGSNTGELFF
TRBJ1-2 | TRBV28 | few | - | TGTGCCAGCAGTTTTGGAAGGACAGCCTATGGCTACACCTTC | CASSFGRTAYGYTF
TRBJ1-6 | TRBV2 | - | - | TGTGCCAGCAGTGAGGGCCGGATAAATTCACCCCTCCACTTT | CASSEGRINSPLHF
TRBJ2-3 | TRBV4-2 | - | TRBD2 | TGTGCCAGCAGCCCACGACTAGCGGGGGGCCCCAACACGCAGTATTTT | CASSPRLAGGPNTQYF
TRBJ1-1 | TRBV29-1 | - | - | TGCAGCGTTGAGGCAGGCGTGAACACTGAAGCTTTCTTT | CSVEAGVNTEAFF
TRBJ1-4 | TRBV6-6 | few | TRBD1 | TGTGCCAGCAGTTACCCCGGACAGGGAAATGAAAAACTGTTTTTT | CASSYPGQGNEKLFF
TRBJ1-4 | TRBV6-6 | - | TRBD1 | TGTGCCAGCAGTCGACTCATTCAGGGGGCTGTGGAAAAACTGTTTTTT | CASSRLIQGAVEKLFF
TRBJ1-1 | TRBV30 | - | - | TGTGCCTGGAGTGTTTGGGGAACTCGGGGGAACACTGAAGCTTTCTTT | CAWSVWGTRGNTEAFF
TRBJ1-1 | TRBV30 | - | TRBD1 | TGTGCCTGGAGTGCAAAGACAGGGTCAGCTTTCTTT | CAWSAKTGSAFF